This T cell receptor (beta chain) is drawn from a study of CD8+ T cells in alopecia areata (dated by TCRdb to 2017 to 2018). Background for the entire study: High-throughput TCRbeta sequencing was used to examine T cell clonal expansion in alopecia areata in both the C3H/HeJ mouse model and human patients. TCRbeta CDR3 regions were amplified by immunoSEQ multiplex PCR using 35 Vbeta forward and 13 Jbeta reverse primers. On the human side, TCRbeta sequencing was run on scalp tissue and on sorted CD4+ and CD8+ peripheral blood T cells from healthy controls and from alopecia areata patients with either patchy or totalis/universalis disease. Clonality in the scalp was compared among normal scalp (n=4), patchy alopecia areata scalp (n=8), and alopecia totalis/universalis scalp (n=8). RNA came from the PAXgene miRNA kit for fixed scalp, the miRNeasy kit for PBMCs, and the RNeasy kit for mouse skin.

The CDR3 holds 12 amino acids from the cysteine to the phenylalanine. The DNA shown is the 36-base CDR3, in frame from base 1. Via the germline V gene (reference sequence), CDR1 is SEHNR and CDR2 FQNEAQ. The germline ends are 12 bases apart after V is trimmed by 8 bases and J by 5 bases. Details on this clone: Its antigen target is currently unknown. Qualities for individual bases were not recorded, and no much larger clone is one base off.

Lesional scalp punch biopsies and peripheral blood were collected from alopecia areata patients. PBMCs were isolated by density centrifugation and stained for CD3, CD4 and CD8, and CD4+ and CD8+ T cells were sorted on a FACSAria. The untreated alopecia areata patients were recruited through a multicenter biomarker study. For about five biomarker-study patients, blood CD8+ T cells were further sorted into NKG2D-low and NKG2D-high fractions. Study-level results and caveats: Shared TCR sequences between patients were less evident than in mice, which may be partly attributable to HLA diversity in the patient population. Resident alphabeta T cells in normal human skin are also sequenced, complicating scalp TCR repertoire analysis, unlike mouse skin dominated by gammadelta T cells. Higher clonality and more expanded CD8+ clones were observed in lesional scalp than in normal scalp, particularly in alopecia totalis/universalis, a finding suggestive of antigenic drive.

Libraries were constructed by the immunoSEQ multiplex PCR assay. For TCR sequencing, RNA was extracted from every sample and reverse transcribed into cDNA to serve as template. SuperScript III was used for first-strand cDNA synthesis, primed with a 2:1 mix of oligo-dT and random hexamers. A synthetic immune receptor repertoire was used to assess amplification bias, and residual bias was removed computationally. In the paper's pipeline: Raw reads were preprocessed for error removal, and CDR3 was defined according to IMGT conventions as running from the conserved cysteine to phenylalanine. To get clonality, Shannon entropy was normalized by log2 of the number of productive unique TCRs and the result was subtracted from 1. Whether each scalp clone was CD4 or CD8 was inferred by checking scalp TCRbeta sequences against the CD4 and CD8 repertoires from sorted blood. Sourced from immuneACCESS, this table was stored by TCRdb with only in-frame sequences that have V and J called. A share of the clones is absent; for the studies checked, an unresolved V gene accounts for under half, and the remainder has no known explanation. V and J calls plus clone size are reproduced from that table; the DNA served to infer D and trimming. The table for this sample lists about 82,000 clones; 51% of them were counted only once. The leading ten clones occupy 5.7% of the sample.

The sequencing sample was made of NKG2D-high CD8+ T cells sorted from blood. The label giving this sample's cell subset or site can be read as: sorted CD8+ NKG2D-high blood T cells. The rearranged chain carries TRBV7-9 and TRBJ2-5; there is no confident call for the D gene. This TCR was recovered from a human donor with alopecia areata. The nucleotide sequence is TGTGCCAGCGGCCACATTGATGAGACCCAGTACTTC. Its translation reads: CASGHIDETQYF.